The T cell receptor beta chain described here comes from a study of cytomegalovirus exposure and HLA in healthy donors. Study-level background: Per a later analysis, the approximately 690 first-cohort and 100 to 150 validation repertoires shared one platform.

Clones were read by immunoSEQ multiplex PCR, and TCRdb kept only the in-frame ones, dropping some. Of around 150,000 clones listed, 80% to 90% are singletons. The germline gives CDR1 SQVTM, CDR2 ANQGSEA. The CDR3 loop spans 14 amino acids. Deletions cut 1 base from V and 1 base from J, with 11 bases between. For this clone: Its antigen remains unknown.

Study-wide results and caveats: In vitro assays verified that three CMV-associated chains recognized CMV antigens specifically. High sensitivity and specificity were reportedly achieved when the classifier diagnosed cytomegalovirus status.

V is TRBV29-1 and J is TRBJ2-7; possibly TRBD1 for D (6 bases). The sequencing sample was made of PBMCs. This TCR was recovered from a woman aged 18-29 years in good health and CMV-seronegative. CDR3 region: CSVEGGTLSYEQYF. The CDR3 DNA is TGCAGCGTTGAAGGTGGGACACTATCCTACGAGCAGTACTTC.